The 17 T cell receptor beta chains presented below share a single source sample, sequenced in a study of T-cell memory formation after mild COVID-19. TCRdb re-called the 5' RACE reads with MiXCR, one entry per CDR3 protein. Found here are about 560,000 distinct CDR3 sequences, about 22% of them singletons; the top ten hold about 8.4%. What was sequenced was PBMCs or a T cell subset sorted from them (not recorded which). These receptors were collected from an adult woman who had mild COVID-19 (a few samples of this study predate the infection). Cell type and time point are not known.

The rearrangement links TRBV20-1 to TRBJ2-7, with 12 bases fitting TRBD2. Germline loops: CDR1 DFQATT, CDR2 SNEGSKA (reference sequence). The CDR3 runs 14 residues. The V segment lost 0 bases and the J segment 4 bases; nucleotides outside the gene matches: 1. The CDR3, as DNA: TGCAGTGCTAGAGATGGACTAGCGGGATACGAGCAGTACTTC. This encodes CSARDGLAGYEQYF.

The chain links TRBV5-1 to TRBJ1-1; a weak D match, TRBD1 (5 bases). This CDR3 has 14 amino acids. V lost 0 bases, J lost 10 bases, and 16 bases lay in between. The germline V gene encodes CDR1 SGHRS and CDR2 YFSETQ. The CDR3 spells CASSLVGEASAAFF. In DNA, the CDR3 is TGCGCCAGCAGCTTGGTAGGGGAGGCCTCGGCAGCTTTCTTT.

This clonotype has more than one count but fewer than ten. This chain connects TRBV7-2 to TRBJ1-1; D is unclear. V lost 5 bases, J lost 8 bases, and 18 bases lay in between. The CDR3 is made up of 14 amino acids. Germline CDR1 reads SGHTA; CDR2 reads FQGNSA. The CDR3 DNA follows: TGTGCCAGCAGCCGAATGATGCCAGGTACCGAAGCTTTCTTT. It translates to CASSRMMPGTEAFF.

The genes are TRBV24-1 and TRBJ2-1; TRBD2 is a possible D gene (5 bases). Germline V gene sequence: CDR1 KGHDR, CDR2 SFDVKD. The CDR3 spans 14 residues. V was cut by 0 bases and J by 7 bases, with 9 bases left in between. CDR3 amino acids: CATSDLRGINEQFF. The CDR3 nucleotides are TGTGCCACCAGTGATTTGCGAGGGATTAATGAGCAGTTCTTC.

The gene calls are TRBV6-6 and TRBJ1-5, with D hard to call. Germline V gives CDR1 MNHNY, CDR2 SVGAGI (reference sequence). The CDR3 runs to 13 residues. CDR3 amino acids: CAVHLDSNQPQHF. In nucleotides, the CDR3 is TGTGCTGTTCACCTCGATAGCAATCAGCCCCAGCATTTT.

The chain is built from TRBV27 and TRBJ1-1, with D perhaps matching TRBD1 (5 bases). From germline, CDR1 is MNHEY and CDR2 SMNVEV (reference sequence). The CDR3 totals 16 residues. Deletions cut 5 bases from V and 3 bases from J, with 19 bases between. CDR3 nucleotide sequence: TGTGCCAGCAGTCCCCGACAGTGGGGGGGGGACACTGAAGCTTTCTTT. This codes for CASSPRQWGGDTEAFF.

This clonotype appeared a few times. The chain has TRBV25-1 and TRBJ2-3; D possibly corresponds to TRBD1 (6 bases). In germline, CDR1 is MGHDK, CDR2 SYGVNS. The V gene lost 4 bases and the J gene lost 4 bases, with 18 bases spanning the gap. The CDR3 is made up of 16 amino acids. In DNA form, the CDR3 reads TGTGCCAGCAGTGGGCCCACAGGGCTGGGGCCAGATACGCAGTATTTT. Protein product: CASSGPTGLGPDTQYF. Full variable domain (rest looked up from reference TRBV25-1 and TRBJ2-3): EADIYQTPRYLVIGTGKKITLECSQTMGHDKMYWYQQDPGMELHLIHYSYGVNSTEKGDLSSESTVSRIRTEHFPLTLESARPSHTSQYLCASSGPTGLGPDTQYFGPGTRLTVL.

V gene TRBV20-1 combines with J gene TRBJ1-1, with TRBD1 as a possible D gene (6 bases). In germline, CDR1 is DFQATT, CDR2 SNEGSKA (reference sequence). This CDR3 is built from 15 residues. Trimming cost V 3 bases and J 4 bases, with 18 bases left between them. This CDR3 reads CSARGRGDPGTEAFF. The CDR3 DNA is TGCAGTGCTAGGGGAAGGGGGGATCCGGGCACTGAAGCTTTCTTT.

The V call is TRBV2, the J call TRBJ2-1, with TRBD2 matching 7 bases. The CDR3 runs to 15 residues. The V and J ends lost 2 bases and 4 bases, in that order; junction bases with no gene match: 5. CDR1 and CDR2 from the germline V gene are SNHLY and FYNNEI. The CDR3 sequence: CASSELAGVYNEQFF. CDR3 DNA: TGTGCCAGCAGTGAACTGGCGGGAGTTTACAATGAGCAGTTCTTC.

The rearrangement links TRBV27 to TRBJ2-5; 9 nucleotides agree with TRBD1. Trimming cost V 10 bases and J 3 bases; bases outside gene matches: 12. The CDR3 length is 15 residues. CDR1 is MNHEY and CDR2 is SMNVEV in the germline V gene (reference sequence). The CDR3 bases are TGTGCCACCTTCCCGACAGGGGGTATGAAAGAGACCCAGTACTTC. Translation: CATFPTGGMKETQYF.

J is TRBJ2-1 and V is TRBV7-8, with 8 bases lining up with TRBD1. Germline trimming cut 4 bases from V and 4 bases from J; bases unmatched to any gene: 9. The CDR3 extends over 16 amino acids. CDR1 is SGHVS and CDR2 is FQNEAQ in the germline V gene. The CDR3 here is CASSSRDRNPYNEQFF. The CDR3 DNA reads TGTGCCAGCAGCTCCCGGGACAGGAACCCGTACAATGAGCAGTTCTTC.

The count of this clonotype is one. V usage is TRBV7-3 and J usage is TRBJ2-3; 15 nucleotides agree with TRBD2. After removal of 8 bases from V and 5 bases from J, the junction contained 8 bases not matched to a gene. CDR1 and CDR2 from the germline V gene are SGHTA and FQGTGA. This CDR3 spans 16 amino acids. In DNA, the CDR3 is TGTGCCAGCTCTAGCGGACTAGCGGGAGGGCAAGATACGCAGTATTTT. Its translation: CASSSGLAGGQDTQYF. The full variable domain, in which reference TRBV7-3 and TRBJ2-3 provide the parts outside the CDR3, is GAGVSQTPSNKVTEKGKYVELRCDPISGHTALYWYRQSLGQGPEFLIYFQGTGAADDSGLPNDRFFAVRPEGSVSTLKIQRTERGDSAVYLCASSSGLAGGQDTQYFGPGTRLTVL.

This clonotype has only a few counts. The CDR3 is CASNRVGDIQYF. CDR3 in DNA: TGTGCCAGCAACCGTGTTGGGGACATTCAGTACTTC. The gene calls are TRBV12-3 or TRBV12-4 and TRBJ2-4; D is unclear. The CDR3 spans 12 residues. The V end lost 7 bases, the J end lost 8 bases, and 12 bases lay between the germline ends.

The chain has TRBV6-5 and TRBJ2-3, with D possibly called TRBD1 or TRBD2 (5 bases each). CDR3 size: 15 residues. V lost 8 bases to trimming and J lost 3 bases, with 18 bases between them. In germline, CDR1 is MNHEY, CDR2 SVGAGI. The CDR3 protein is CASSSGTLRTDTQYF. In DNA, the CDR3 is TGTGCCAGCTCTAGTGGGACCTTACGAACAGATACGCAGTATTTT.

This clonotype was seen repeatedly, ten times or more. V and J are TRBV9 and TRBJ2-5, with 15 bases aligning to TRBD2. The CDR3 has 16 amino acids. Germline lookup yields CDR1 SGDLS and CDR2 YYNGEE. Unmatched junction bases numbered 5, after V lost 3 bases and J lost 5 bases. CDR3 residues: CASSGTSGGAVETQYF. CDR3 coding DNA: TGTGCCAGCAGCGGGACTAGCGGGGGGGCCGTTGAGACCCAGTACTTC.

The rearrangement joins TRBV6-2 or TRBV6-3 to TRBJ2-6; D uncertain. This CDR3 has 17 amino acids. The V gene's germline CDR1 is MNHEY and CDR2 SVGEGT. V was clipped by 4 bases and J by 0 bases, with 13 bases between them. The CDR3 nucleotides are TGTGCCAGCAGTTCAGCGTCCCCCTTCTCTGGGGCCAACGTCCTGACTTTC. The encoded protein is CASSSASPFSGANVLTF.

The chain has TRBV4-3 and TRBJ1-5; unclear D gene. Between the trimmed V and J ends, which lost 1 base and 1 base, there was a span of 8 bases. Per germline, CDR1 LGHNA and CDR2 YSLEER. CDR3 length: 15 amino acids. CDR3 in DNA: TGCGCCAGCAGCCAAGGACACCTAAGCAATCAGCCCCAGCATTTT. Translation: CASSQGHLSNQPQHF.